Below, 19 T cell receptor beta chains from the same sample are listed, as sequenced in a study of response to subunit inactivated influenza vaccine. MiXCR, applied by TCRdb to the RT-PCR reads, yields one record per CDR3 protein. The table includes hundreds of thousands of distinct CDR3 sequences, around a sixth detected once. The material sequenced was PBMCs from blood, taken roughly 12 days after vaccination. These TCRs come from a man aged 50 to 59 who received an inactivated influenza vaccine.

J is TRBJ1-4 and V is TRBV10-2; D gene uncertain. V lost 5 bases to trimming and J lost 0 bases, with 25 bases between them. Germline CDR1 is WSHSY and CDR2 is SAAADI. This CDR3 comprises 20 residues. The CDR3 nucleotides read TGCGCCAGCAGTCAAAGGGTCTTAAGCCCACGTTACACAACTAATGAAAAACTGTTTTTT. Amino acid sequence: CASSQRVLSPRYTTNEKLFF.

The genes are TRBV5-1 and TRBJ2-4, with TRBD1 as a possible D gene (6 bases). Germline CDR1 is SGHRS and CDR2 is YFSETQ. The V and J ends lost 3 bases and 6 bases respectively, with 13 bases between them. The CDR3 runs 14 residues. In nucleotides, the CDR3 is TGCGCCAGCAGCTCTGGACAGCCGGGAAACATTCAGTACTTC. This sequence encodes CASSSGQPGNIQYF.

The sample holds a few counts of this clonotype. The chain employs TRBV3-1 and TRBJ2-3, with 9 bases aligning to TRBD2. The CDR3 totals 14 residues. V shed 6 bases and J 4 bases; nucleotides not matched to a gene: 5. Germline V gives CDR1 LGHDT, CDR2 YNNKEL (reference sequence). This CDR3 is CASRYSGSSDTQYF. CDR3 DNA sequence: TGTGCCAGCAGGTATAGCGGGAGTTCAGATACGCAGTATTTT.

The table lists this clonotype with a few counts. V is TRBV4-3 and J is TRBJ1-4, with D possibly matching TRBD1 (5 bases). The CDR3 covers 17 residues. Trimming stripped 0 bases from V and 5 bases from J, with 16 bases between. Germline CDR1 and CDR2: LGHNA and YSLEER. The CDR3 bases are TGCGCCAGCAGCCAAGAGTACAGGAGGGGCGGGAATGAAAAACTGTTTTTT. Protein sequence: CASSQEYRRGGNEKLFF.

The chain recombines TRBV7-8 with TRBJ2-1, with 7 bases that match TRBD2. With 8 bases clipped from V and 2 bases from J, the junction kept 9 bases outside the gene matches. Germline lookup yields CDR1 SGHVS and CDR2 FQNEAQ. The CDR3 has 15 amino acids. The DNA of the CDR3 is TGTGCCAGCGGTTGGGGAGGGTTTGCCTACAATGAGCAGTTCTTC. It is translated as CASGWGGFAYNEQFF. Together with reference TRBV7-8 and TRBJ2-1, the CDR3 gives the full variable domain: GAGVSQSPRYKVAKRGQDVALRCDPISGHVSLFWYQQALGQGPEFLTYFQNEAQLDKSGLPSDRFFAERPEGSVSTLKIQRTQQEDSAVYLCASGWGGFAYNEQFFGPGTRLTVL.

As DNA, the CDR3 is TGTGCCAGCAGCTTAGACGGGACCCCCGCGAACACCGGGGAGCTGTTTTTT. Translating gives CASSLDGTPANTGELFF. This sequence joins TRBV11-2 and TRBJ2-2, with D perhaps TRBD1 or TRBD2 (5 bases each). The CDR3 contains 17 residues. V was pared by 0 bases and J by 0 bases, with 11 bases between. Per germline, CDR1 SGHAT and CDR2 FQNNGV.

This clonotype was counted between two and nine times. The CDR3 region has the DNA TGCGCCAGCAGCCAAGAAAAGAGCACCGGGGAGCTGTTTTTT. Translation: CASSQEKSTGELFF. The rearrangement links TRBV4-1 to TRBJ2-2; D uncertain. Germline CDR1 MGHRA, CDR2 YSYEKL. The CDR3 covers 14 residues. V was trimmed by 0 bases and J by 4 bases, leaving 6 bases between them.

The V gene is TRBV29-1, the J gene TRBJ1-2; 7 bases align to TRBD1. Germline CDR1 is SQVTM and CDR2 is ANQGSEA. Trimming cost V 3 bases and J 2 bases; bases outside gene matches: 6. The CDR3 is 14 amino acids. CDR3 residues: CSVDLRGNNYGYTF. In DNA form, the CDR3 reads TGCAGCGTTGACCTCAGGGGGAACAACTATGGCTACACCTTC.

This clonotype was counted a single time. The V and J genes are TRBV4-1 and TRBJ1-5; D is unclear. CDR1 MGHRA and CDR2 YSYEKL come from the germline V gene. The ends were cut back, 0 bases at V and 4 bases at J, with 10 bases in the middle. The CDR3 consists of 15 residues. The CDR3 DNA is TGCGCCAGCAGCCAAGATTGGCAGCTAAATCAGCCCCAGCATTTT. Its translation: CASSQDWQLNQPQHF.

For this clonotype: This may come from a read error, since a much larger clone is one base off. The genes are TRBV16 and TRBJ2-7; D is uncertain. Trimming took off 4 bases at V and 2 bases at J, with 6 bases between the two ends. CDR1 KGHSY and CDR2 FQNENV come from the germline V gene. This CDR3 comprises 12 residues. The CDR3 loop reads CASSRRTYEQYF. CDR3 in DNA: TGTGCCAGCAGCCGGAGAACCTACGAGCAGTACTTC.

With respect to this clonotype: Sequence at one end of the junction differs from germline and may be a read error. V gene TRBV11-2 combines with J gene TRBJ1-1, with D maybe TRBD1 (5 bases). This CDR3 contains 14 residues. CDR1 SGHAT and CDR2 FQNNGV come from the germline V gene. The CDR3 here is CASSLLAGNAEAFF. The CDR3 DNA reads as TGTGCCAGCAGCTTATTGGCAGGGAACGCTGAAGCTTTCTTT. The full variable domain, with the rest looked up from reference TRBV11-2 and TRBJ1-1, is EAGVAQSPRYKIIEKRQSVAFWCNPISGHATLYWYQQILGQGPKLLIQFQNNGVVDDSQLPKDRFSAERLKGVDSTLKIQPAKLEDSAVYLCASSLLAGNAEAFFGQGTRLTVV.

This clonotype was counted only a few times. The V call is TRBV6-1, the J call TRBJ2-1, with D maybe TRBD1 (6 bases). There are 13 residues in the CDR3. Germline lookup yields CDR1 MNHNS and CDR2 SASEGT. Trimming took off 11 bases at V and 2 bases at J, with 13 bases between the two ends. The CDR3 nucleotides read TGTGCCCCCAGGGGTGCCCCCTACAATGAGCAGTTCTTC. As protein: CAPRGAPYNEQFF.

The chain couples TRBV27 to TRBJ2-7; 7 bases map to TRBD1. Trimming cost V 6 bases and J 1 base; bases outside gene matches: 6. Germline V CDR1 and CDR2: MNHEY, SMNVEV (reference sequence). The CDR3 loop spans 14 amino acids. In DNA, the CDR3 is TGTGCCAGCAGGACAGGGATGCGATCCTACGAGCAGTACTTC. Its translation is CASRTGMRSYEQYF.

This clonotype came up a few times. One end of the junction varies from germline; a read error may be responsible. The chain uses TRBV20-1 and TRBJ2-7, with 9 bases lining up with TRBD1. The CDR3 is made up of 14 amino acids. The germline gives CDR1 DFQATT, CDR2 SNEGSKA (reference sequence). The CDR3 loop is CSARDRGKAYEQYF. The CDR3 DNA reads as TGCAGTGCAAGAGACAGGGGGAAGGCCTACGAGCAGTACTTC.

This clonotype turned up a few times. The V gene is TRBV5-6, the J gene TRBJ2-1; D is ambiguous. CDR1 is SGHDT and CDR2 is YYEEEE in the germline V gene. The CDR3 totals 16 residues. Between the trimmed V and J ends, which lost 1 base and 7 bases, there was a span of 18 bases. The CDR3 here is CASSLRVSSVRNEQFF. CDR3 DNA: TGTGCCAGCAGCTTGAGAGTAAGTTCAGTAAGAAATGAGCAGTTCTTC.

This sequence joins TRBV29-1 and TRBJ2-5; the match to TRBD2 covers 8 bases. This CDR3 contains 13 residues. CDR1 is SQVTM, CDR2 ANQGSEA, per germline. Trimming took 6 bases from V and 5 from J; bases not matched to a gene: 8. The CDR3 reads CSVPFSGKETQYF. As DNA, the CDR3 is TGCAGCGTCCCCTTTAGCGGGAAGGAGACCCAGTACTTC.

This clonotype was observed at least ten times. The rearrangement joins TRBV6-2 or TRBV6-3 to TRBJ2-3; TRBD1 is a possible D gene (5 bases). The CDR3 is 15 residues long. Trimming pared 4 bases from V and 0 bases from J, leaving 11 bases between. The germline V gene encodes CDR1 MNHEY and CDR2 SVGEGT. This chain's CDR3 is CASSSRALSTDTQYF. The CDR3, as DNA: TGTGCCAGCAGTTCCAGGGCCCTTAGCACAGATACGCAGTATTTT.

This clonotype showed up just a few times. The chain has TRBV11-2 and TRBJ1-5, with D possibly matching TRBD1 (5 bases). This CDR3 region has 14 residues. CDR1 SGHAT and CDR2 FQNNGV come from the germline V gene. V was clipped by 9 bases and J by 4 bases, with 16 bases between them. DNA for the CDR3: TGTGCCAGGCGACGGGGGTCAATAAATCAGCCCCAGCATTTT. Translating it yields CARRRGSINQPQHF.

The chain carries TRBV4-3 and TRBJ2-7, with D perhaps assigned TRBD1 or TRBD2 (5 bases each). CDR3 length: 15 amino acids. The V gene lost 4 bases and the J gene lost 1 base, with 14 bases spanning the gap. In germline, CDR1 is LGHNA, CDR2 YSLEER. In nucleotides, the CDR3 is TGCGCCAGCAGCCCCCGTGCCGGGGCTTCCTACGAGCAGTACTTC. This translates into CASSPRAGASYEQYF.